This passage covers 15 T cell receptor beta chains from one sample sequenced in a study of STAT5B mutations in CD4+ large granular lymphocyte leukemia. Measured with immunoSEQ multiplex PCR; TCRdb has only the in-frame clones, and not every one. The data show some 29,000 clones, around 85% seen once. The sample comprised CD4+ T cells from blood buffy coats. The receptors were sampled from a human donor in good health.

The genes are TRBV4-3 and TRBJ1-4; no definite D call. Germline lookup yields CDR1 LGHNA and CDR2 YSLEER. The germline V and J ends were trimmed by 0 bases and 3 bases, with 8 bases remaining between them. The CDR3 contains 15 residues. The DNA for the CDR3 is TGCGCCAGCAGCCAAGATCCGGGTCCTAATGAAAAACTGTTTTTT. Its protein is CASSQDPGPNEKLFF.

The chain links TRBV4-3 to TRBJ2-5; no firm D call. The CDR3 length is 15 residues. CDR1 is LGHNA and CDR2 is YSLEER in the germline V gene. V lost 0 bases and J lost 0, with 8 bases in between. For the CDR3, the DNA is TGCGCCAGCAGCCAAGATCTCGGCTACCAAGAGACCCAGTACTTC. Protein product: CASSQDLGYQETQYF.

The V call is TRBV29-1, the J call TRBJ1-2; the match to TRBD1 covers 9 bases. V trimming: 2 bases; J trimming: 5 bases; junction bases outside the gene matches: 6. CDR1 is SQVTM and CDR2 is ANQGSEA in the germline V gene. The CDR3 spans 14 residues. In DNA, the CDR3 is TGCAGCGTTGAATGGGCGGGACAGGGATATGGCTACACCTTC. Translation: CSVEWAGQGYGYTF.

The CDR3 DNA reads TGTGCCAGCAGCCGGGGGACTTACTACCAAGAGACCCAGTACTTC. It yields the protein CASSRGTYYQETQYF. J is TRBJ2-5 and V is TRBV6-5; weak D call: TRBD2 (6 bases). Germline values: CDR1 MNHEY, CDR2 SVGAGI. The CDR3 spans 15 residues. The V gene lost 6 bases and the J gene lost 0 bases, with 14 bases spanning the gap.

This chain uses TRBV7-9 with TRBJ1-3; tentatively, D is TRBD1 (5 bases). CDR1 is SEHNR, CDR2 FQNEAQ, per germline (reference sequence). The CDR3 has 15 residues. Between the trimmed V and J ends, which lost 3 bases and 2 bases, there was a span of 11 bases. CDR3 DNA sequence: TGTGCCAGCAGCTTCGGGGCCAGTACTGGAAACACCATATATTTT. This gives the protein CASSFGASTGNTIYF.

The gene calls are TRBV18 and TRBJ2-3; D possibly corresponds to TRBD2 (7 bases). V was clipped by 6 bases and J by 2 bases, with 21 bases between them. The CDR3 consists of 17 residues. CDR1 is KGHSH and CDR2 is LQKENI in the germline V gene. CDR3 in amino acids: CASSPNPAGAPTDTQYF. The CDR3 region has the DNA TGTGCCAGCTCTCCCAACCCCGCGGGGGCCCCCACAGATACGCAGTATTTT.

Here the CDR3 reads CASSEGVAAETQYF. The CDR3 bases are TGTGCCAGCAGTGAAGGGGTAGCCGCGGAGACCCAGTACTTC. This chain joins TRBV2 and TRBJ2-5; D is ambiguous. V lost 1 base to trimming and J lost 5 bases, with 11 bases between them. Germline V CDR1 and CDR2: SNHLY, FYNNEI. The CDR3 spans 14 residues.

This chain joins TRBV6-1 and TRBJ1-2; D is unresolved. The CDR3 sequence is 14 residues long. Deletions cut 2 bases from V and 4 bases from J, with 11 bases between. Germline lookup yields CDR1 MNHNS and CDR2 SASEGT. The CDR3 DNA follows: TGTGCCAGCAGTGAACCCACAAGGCCCTATGGCTACACCTTC. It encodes CASSEPTRPYGYTF.

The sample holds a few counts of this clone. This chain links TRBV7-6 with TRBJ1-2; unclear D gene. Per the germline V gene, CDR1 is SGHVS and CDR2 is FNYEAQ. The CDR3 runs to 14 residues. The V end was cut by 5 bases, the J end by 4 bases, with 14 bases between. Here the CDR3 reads CASSLGPFIYGYTF. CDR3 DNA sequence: TGTGCCAGCAGCCTCGGGCCCTTTATCTATGGCTACACCTTC.

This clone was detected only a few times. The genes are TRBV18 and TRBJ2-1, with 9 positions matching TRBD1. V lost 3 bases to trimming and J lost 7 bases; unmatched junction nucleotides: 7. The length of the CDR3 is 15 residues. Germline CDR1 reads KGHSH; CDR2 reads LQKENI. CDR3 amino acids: CASSPTRDRANEQFF. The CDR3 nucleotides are TGTGCCAGCTCACCCACCCGGGACAGGGCTAATGAGCAGTTCTTC.

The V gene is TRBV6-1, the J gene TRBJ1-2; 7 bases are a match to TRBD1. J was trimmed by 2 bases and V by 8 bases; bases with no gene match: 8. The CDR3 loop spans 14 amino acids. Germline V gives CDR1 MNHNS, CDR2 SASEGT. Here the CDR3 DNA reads TGTGCCAGCCTACCGGGACAGTTCAACTATGGCTACACCTTC. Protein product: CASLPGQFNYGYTF.

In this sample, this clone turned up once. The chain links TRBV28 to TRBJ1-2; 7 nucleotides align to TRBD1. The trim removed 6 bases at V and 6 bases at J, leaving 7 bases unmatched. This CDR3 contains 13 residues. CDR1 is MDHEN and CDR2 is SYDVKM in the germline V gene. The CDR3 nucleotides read TGTGCCAGCAGACACACAGGGGTGGATGGCTACACCTTC. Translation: CASRHTGVDGYTF.

The CDR3 here is CASSLGTSGGRNEQFF. In DNA, the CDR3 is TGTGCCAGCAGCTTAGGGACTAGCGGGGGGCGCAATGAGCAGTTCTTC. This rearrangement joins TRBV7-2 to TRBJ2-1; TRBD2 agrees at 14 bases. Losses at the gene ends were 1 base for V and 6 bases for J; bases not matched to a gene: 2. The CDR3 has 16 amino acids. Germline lookup yields CDR1 SGHTA and CDR2 FQGNSA.

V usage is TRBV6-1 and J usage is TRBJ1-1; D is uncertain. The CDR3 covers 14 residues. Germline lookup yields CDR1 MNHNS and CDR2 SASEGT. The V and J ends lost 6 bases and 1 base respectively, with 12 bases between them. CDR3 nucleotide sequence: TGTGCCAGCAGGGCGGGCCAGCAGAACACTGAAGCTTTCTTT. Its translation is CASRAGQQNTEAFF.

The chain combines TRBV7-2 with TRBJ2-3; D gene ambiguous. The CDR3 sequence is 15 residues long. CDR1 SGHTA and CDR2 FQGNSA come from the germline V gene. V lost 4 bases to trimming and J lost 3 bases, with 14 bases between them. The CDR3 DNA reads TGTGCCAGCAGCTCGTGGGTCGTGGGGACAGATACGCAGTATTTT. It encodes CASSSWVVGTDTQYF.